The 8 T cell receptor beta chains below were found in one sample sequenced in a study of CD8+CD57+ T cells in acquired aplastic anemia. Patients chosen for sequencing had shown CD8+CD57+ cell expansion by flow cytometry. The template used for profiling TCR beta VDJ and CDR3 was genomic DNA. TCRdb ran MiXCR on the reads and lists one entry per CDR3 protein. This table holds approximately 150,000 distinct CDR3 sequences, around 50% found once. The sequenced sample consisted of sorted CD4+, CD8+, or CD8+CD57+ T cells (not recorded which) from PBMCs. The receptors derive from a human donor with aplastic anemia.

This clonotype was observed many times. The chain combines TRBV10-1 with TRBJ2-1; 13 bases are shared with TRBD2. Germline loops: CDR1 WNHNN, CDR2 SYGVQD (reference sequence). The trim removed 2 bases at V and 3 bases at J, leaving 4 bases unmatched. This CDR3 has 17 amino acids. The DNA for the CDR3 is TGCGCCAGCAGTGAGGGGGGACTAGCGGGGTTCTACAATGAGCAGTTCTTC. Its protein product is CASSEGGLAGFYNEQFF.

This clonotype was recorded a few times. The chain links TRBV29-1 to TRBJ2-7, with no clear D. Germline V CDR1 and CDR2: SQVTM, ANQGSEA. V was pared by 4 bases and J by 5 bases, with 6 bases between. The CDR3 spans 10 residues. CDR3 in DNA: TGCAGCGTTGTTGTAGACGAGCAGTACTTC. The encoded protein is CSVVVDEQYF.

This rearrangement joins TRBV15 to TRBJ1-1; tentatively, D is TRBD1 (5 bases). CDR3 size: 14 residues. V lost 1 base and J lost 3, with 9 bases in between. Germline V gene lookup returns CDR1 LNHNV and CDR2 YYDKDF (reference sequence). Written as DNA, the CDR3 is TGTGCCACCAGCAGAGTCGGGGCTTACACTGAAGCTTTCTTT. Translation gives CATSRVGAYTEAFF.

There are a few counts of this clonotype. The rearrangement uses TRBV11-1 and TRBJ2-7, with a weak D call TRBD1 (5 bases). The CDR3 consists of 16 residues. Trimming stripped 1 base from V and 2 bases from J, with 15 bases between. CDR1 SGHAT and CDR2 FQDESV come from the germline V gene (reference sequence). CDR3 sequence reads: CASSLEGRLRPYEQYF. In nucleotides, the CDR3 is TGTGCCAGCAGCTTAGAGGGGCGACTTAGGCCCTACGAGCAGTACTTC.

DNA for the CDR3: TGTGCCAGTAGTATAGTGGACTCCTACGAGCAGTACTTC. Translation gives CASSIVDSYEQYF. The chain employs TRBV19 and TRBJ2-7; the D is unclear. This CDR3 has 13 residues. CDR1 LNHDA and CDR2 SQIVND come from the germline V gene (reference sequence). Trimming pared 1 base from V and 0 bases from J, leaving 4 bases between. Using reference TRBV19 and TRBJ2-7 for the parts outside the CDR3, the full variable domain is DGGITQSPKYLFRKEGQNVTLSCEQNLNHDAMYWYRQDPGQGLRLIYYSQIVNDFQKGDIAEGYSVSREKKESFPLTVTSAQKNPTAFYLCASSIVDSYEQYFGPGTRLTVT.

This clonotype was seen a handful of times. The chain recombines TRBV3-1 with TRBJ2-3, with D maybe TRBD2 (7 bases). Trimming took off 3 bases at V and 11 bases at J, with 24 bases between the two ends. The CDR3 totals 16 residues. CDR1 and CDR2 (germline): LGHDT, YNNKEL (reference sequence). As DNA, the CDR3 is TGTGCCAGCAGCCAGGGGGGGGCGGGGGCGCCCCATGGGCAGTATTTT. Its translation: CASSQGGAGAPHGQYF.

The chain couples TRBV20-1 to TRBJ2-5, with D possibly TRBD1 on 6 matching bases. The germline gives CDR1 DFQATT, CDR2 SNEGSKA (reference sequence). V lost 3 bases and J 4 bases, leaving 9 bases between the germline ends. The CDR3 length is 12 residues. The CDR3 sequence: CSARGRGETQYF. CDR3 bases: TGCAGTGCTAGGGGCAGGGGAGAGACCCAGTACTTC.

The DNA for the CDR3 is TGTGCCAGCAGCTTAGTCTCAGGGGGGGTAGGTCAGCCCCAGCATTTT. Translated, it gives CASSLVSGGVGQPQHF. This rearrangement joins TRBV7-8 to TRBJ1-5; 7 nucleotides align to TRBD1. The V and J ends lost 1 base and 6 bases, in that order; junction bases with no gene match: 9. The CDR3 loop spans 16 amino acids. The germline V gene has CDR1 SGHVS and CDR2 FQNEAQ.